The next 23 T cell receptor beta chains were all read from a single sample in a study of T cell responses to AZD1222 COVID-19 vaccine (TCRdb year 2021). The sample's time point label is to be understood as: baseline before first vaccination. The protocol used for the library was the immunoSEQ multiplex PCR assay. TCRdb stores this immuneACCESS table with in-frame sequences only. Part of the clones is absent; in the studies checked, under half of the shortfall reflects unresolved V genes, and no reason is known for the rest. This sample lists 85,000 to 130,000 clones; 85% to 90% were detected once. The top ten clonotypes cover over 15% of the sample. Sequenced here: peripheral blood, sampled on day 0 of AZD1222 vaccination. The receptors were gathered from an adult in good health.

The genes are TRBV2 and TRBJ1-6; D might be TRBD1 (5 bases). The V and J ends lost 4 bases and 5 bases respectively, with 9 bases between them. The CDR3 runs to 14 residues. The germline gives CDR1 SNHLY, CDR2 FYNNEI. The CDR3 sequence: CASSGQGDNSPLHF. The CDR3 DNA reads TGTGCCAGCAGTGGCCAGGGAGATAATTCACCCCTCCACTTT. The full variable domain, rest sourced from reference TRBV2 and TRBJ1-6, is EPEVTQTPSHQVTQMGQEVILRCVPISNHLYFYWYRQILGQKVEFLVSFYNNEISEKSEIFDDQFSVERPDGSNFTLKIRSTKLEDSAMYFCASSGQGDNSPLHFGNGTRLTVT.

The chain carries TRBV4-1 and TRBJ2-7; 8 nucleotides align to TRBD1. From germline, CDR1 is MGHRA and CDR2 YSYEKL. The CDR3 runs to 15 residues. The J segment lost 6 bases and the V segment lost 2 bases, leaving 9 bases of the junction unmatched. The CDR3 DNA reads as TGCGCCAGCAGCCAATCCAGGACAGGGTTGGTCGAGCAGTACTTC. Amino acids: CASSQSRTGLVEQYF.

This clone was counted many times. This chain uses TRBV19 with TRBJ1-2; the match to TRBD1 covers 8 bases. This CDR3 is 17 amino acids long. The V gene end was trimmed by 4 bases and the J gene end by 4 bases; junction bases not matched to a gene: 14. The germline gives CDR1 LNHDA, CDR2 SQIVND (reference sequence). The CDR3 reads CASSTRDRMGTGYGYTF. CDR3 bases: TGTGCCAGTAGTACCCGGGACAGGATGGGGACGGGCTATGGCTACACCTTC. Full variable domain (rest looked up from reference TRBV19 and TRBJ1-2): DGGITQSPKYLFRKEGQNVTLSCEQNLNHDAMYWYRQDPGQGLRLIYYSQIVNDFQKGDIAEGYSVSREKKESFPLTVTSAQKNPTAFYLCASSTRDRMGTGYGYTFGSGTRLTVV.

This clone occurred a few times. V gene TRBV9 combines with J gene TRBJ1-5; D is possibly TRBD1 (5 bases). The CDR3 consists of 15 residues. Germline V CDR1 and CDR2: SGDLS, YYNGEE. The V gene lost 5 bases and the J gene lost 7 bases, with 19 bases spanning the gap. The CDR3 protein is CASSFDSSPLQPQHF. As DNA, the CDR3 is TGTGCCAGCAGTTTCGACAGTTCCCCCCTCCAGCCCCAGCATTTT.

This clone is categorized as large. V is TRBV24-1 and J is TRBJ1-5; TRBD1 matches at 7 bases. V lost 4 bases, J lost 4 bases, and 21 bases stayed unmatched. Germline values: CDR1 KGHDR, CDR2 SFDVKD. The CDR3 spans 20 residues. The CDR3 here is CATSDPLMRTGNLANQPQHF. In DNA form, the CDR3 reads TGTGCCACCAGTGACCCCTTGATGAGGACAGGTAATTTGGCAAATCAGCCCCAGCATTTT.

This sequence joins TRBV7-9 and TRBJ1-1; perhaps TRBD1 as D (5 bases). Trimming stripped 2 bases from V and 1 base from J, with 8 bases between. This CDR3 is 14 amino acids long. The V gene's germline CDR1 is SEHNR and CDR2 FQNEAQ (reference sequence). The CDR3 region is CASSLSGQNTEAFF. The CDR3 DNA follows: TGTGCCAGCAGCTTATCAGGGCAGAACACTGAAGCTTTCTTT. Supplemented by reference TRBV7-9 and TRBJ1-1, the full variable domain reads DTGVSQNPRHKITKRGQNVTFRCDPISEHNRLYWYRQTLGQGPEFLTYFQNEAQLEKSRLLSDRFSAERPKGSFSTLEIQRTEQGDSAMYLCASSLSGQNTEAFFGQGTRLTVV.

This clone was counted once. The V call is TRBV28, the J call TRBJ2-7; TRBD1 matches 8 bases. Trimming cost V 1 base and J 5 bases; bases outside gene matches: 10. CDR3 size: 16 residues. Germline CDR1 MDHEN, CDR2 SYDVKM. The CDR3 protein is CASSLLGQGVDNEQYF. The CDR3 DNA follows: TGTGCCAGCAGTTTATTAGGACAGGGCGTTGACAACGAGCAGTACTTC. The whole variable domain, remainder taken from reference TRBV28 and TRBJ2-7, is DVKVTQSSRYLVKRTGEKVFLECVQDMDHENMFWYRQDPGLGLRLIYFSYDVKMKEKGDIPEGYSVSREKKERFSLILESASTNQTSMYLCASSLLGQGVDNEQYFGPGTRLTVT.

The chain links TRBV28 to TRBJ1-4; D remains ambiguous. Trimming cost V 1 base and J 0 bases, with 6 bases left between them. The germline V gene encodes CDR1 MDHEN and CDR2 SYDVKM. This CDR3 contains 15 residues. CDR3 protein: CASSLLTSTNEKLFF. DNA of the CDR3: TGTGCCAGCAGTTTATTGACATCAACTAATGAAAAACTGTTTTTT.

This clone was seen a handful of times. The rearrangement links TRBV7-9 to TRBJ1-2; D gene uncertain. Looked up from germline, CDR1 is SEHNR and CDR2 is FQNEAQ (reference sequence). CDR3 length: 14 residues. Trimming left V 6 bases short and J 0 bases short, with 11 bases between. The CDR3 bases are TGTGCCAGCAGGGACGGCGGGCCTAACTATGGCTACACCTTC. Amino acids: CASRDGGPNYGYTF.

This clone was observed a handful of times. The gene calls are TRBV4-1 and TRBJ2-5, with D hard to call. Germline V gene sequence: CDR1 MGHRA, CDR2 YSYEKL. The CDR3 sequence is 15 residues long. V was cut by 2 bases and J by 5 bases, with 15 bases left in between. CDR3 in DNA: TGCGCCAGCAGCCAAAAACCGTATGGTTGGGAGACCCAGTACTTC. It is translated as CASSQKPYGWETQYF.

The chain has TRBV29-1 and TRBJ1-3, with a weak D call TRBD1 (5 bases). The CDR3 is 12 amino acids. CDR1 is SQVTM and CDR2 is ANQGSEA in the germline V gene. The ends were cut back, 7 bases at V and 1 base at J, with 8 bases in the middle. The CDR3 bases are TGCAGCGCCGCAGGGTCTGGAAACACCATATATTTT. This codes for CSAAGSGNTIYF.

The rearrangement links TRBV7-2 to TRBJ1-2, with D possibly matching TRBD1 (5 bases). V was shortened by 1 base and J by 4 bases, with 16 bases between the two germline ends. The V gene's germline CDR1 is SGHTA and CDR2 FQGNSA. The length of the CDR3 is 16 residues. The CDR3 here is CASSLEARGSGYGYTF. CDR3 nucleotide sequence: TGTGCCAGCAGCTTAGAGGCGAGGGGCTCCGGCTATGGCTACACCTTC. Full variable domain (outside the CDR3, taken from reference TRBV7-2 and TRBJ1-2): GAGVSQSPSNKVTEKGKDVELRCDPISGHTALYWYRQSLGQGLEFLIYFQGNSAPDKSGLPSDRFSAERTGGSVSTLTIQRTQQEDSAVYLCASSLEARGSGYGYTFGSGTRLTVV.

This chain uses TRBV4-1 with TRBJ2-5; TRBD2 matches at 9 bases. CDR3 length: 16 residues. Losses at the gene ends were 4 bases for V and 3 bases for J; bases not matched to a gene: 9. CDR1 is MGHRA and CDR2 is YSYEKL in the germline V gene. The CDR3 loop reads CASSLPRSSGEETQYF. In DNA, the CDR3 is TGCGCCAGCAGCCTACCCCGATCTAGCGGGGAAGAGACCCAGTACTTC.

The chain carries TRBV29-1 and TRBJ1-2; tentatively, D is TRBD1 (6 bases). Trimming removed 4 bases at V and 3 bases at J, with 9 bases between. Germline loops: CDR1 SQVTM, CDR2 ANQGSEA. The CDR3 has 12 residues. The CDR3 sequence: CSVVSGDYGYTF. The CDR3 bases are TGCAGCGTTGTGTCAGGGGACTATGGCTACACCTTC. Full variable domain (rest looked up from reference TRBV29-1 and TRBJ1-2): SAVISQKPSRDICQRGTSLTIQCQVDSQVTMMFWYRQQPGQSLTLIATANQGSEATYESGFVIDKFPISRPNLTFSTLTVSNMSPEDSSIYLCSVVSGDYGYTFGSGTRLTVV.

The gene calls are TRBV5-8 and TRBJ2-3, with 7 bases aligning to TRBD1. Germline V gene sequence: CDR1 SGHTS, CDR2 YDEGEE. The V and J ends lost 1 base and 6 bases, in that order; junction bases with no gene match: 8. CDR3 length: 15 residues. CDR3 sequence: CASSLTGVVSDTQYF. The DNA of the CDR3 is TGTGCCAGCAGCTTGACAGGGGTGGTTTCCGATACGCAGTATTTT. Complete variable domain (other parts from reference TRBV5-8 and TRBJ2-3): EAGVTQSPTHLIKTRGQQATLRCSPISGHTSVYWYQQALGLGLQFLLWYDEGEERNRGNFPPRFSGRQFPNYSSELNVNALELEDSALYLCASSLTGVVSDTQYFGPGTRLTVL.

This chain connects TRBV11-3 to TRBJ1-1; D ambiguous. Trimming pared 4 bases from V and 8 bases from J, leaving 14 bases between. The CDR3 covers 13 residues. CDR1 and CDR2 from the germline V gene are SGHNT and YENEEA. As DNA, the CDR3 is TGTGCCAGCAGCTCTACCCGATCCCAGGAAGCTTTCTTT. This encodes CASSSTRSQEAFF. Complete variable domain (other parts from reference TRBV11-3 and TRBJ1-1): EAGVVQSPRYKIIEKKQPVAFWCNPISGHNTLYWYLQNLGQGPELLIRYENEEAVDDSQLPKDRFSAERLKGVDSTLKIQPAELGDSAVYLCASSSTRSQEAFFGQGTRLTVV.

This chain joins TRBV5-4 and TRBJ2-1, with 10 nucleotides matching TRBD1. The length of the CDR3 is 15 residues. Germline V gene lookup returns CDR1 SGHNT and CDR2 YYREEE (reference sequence). V trimming: 3 bases; J trimming: 4 bases; junction bases outside the gene matches: 4. The CDR3 DNA reads as TGTGCCAGCAGCTCCGGGACAGGGGTTTACAATGAGCAGTTCTTC. Its translation: CASSSGTGVYNEQFF.

The sample holds one count of this clone. The V and J genes are TRBV27 and TRBJ2-5; 11 bases map to TRBD1. The CDR3 sequence is 15 residues long. Germline V gene sequence: CDR1 MNHEY, CDR2 SMNVEV (reference sequence). The trim removed 10 bases at V and 1 base at J, leaving 8 bases unmatched. CDR3 sequence: CATLTGTGGQETQYF. For the CDR3, the DNA is TGTGCCACCCTAACCGGGACAGGGGGCCAAGAGACCCAGTACTTC.

The gene calls are TRBV27 and TRBJ2-7, with TRBD2 identical over 8 bases. V gave up 6 bases and J gave up 6 bases; unmatched junction bases: 13. Germline V gene sequence: CDR1 MNHEY, CDR2 SMNVEV (reference sequence). This CDR3 has 15 amino acids. The CDR3 nucleotides are TGTGCCAGCAGCGCGGTGACCCTCGGGACTAGCGAGCAGTACTTC. It translates to CASSAVTLGTSEQYF.

V is TRBV5-1 and J is TRBJ2-1, with D unclear. Germline V gives CDR1 SGHRS, CDR2 YFSETQ. V lost 0 bases and J lost 4, with 11 bases in between. The CDR3 sequence is 15 residues long. CDR3 coding DNA: TGCGCCAGCAGCTTGGGAGGTTCCAATTACAATGAGCAGTTCTTC. Translation: CASSLGGSNYNEQFF.

The rearrangement joins TRBV30 to TRBJ2-2, with D unclear. V lost 0 bases, J lost 6 bases, and 8 bases lay in between. The length of the CDR3 is 13 residues. From germline, CDR1 is GTSNPN and CDR2 SVGIG (reference sequence). The chain's CDR3 is CAWSVDGPGELFF. In nucleotides, the CDR3 is TGTGCCTGGAGTGTAGACGGGCCCGGGGAGCTGTTTTTT.

The V call is TRBV19, the J call TRBJ2-3; D could derive from TRBD1 or TRBD2 (5 bases each). From germline, CDR1 is LNHDA and CDR2 SQIVND (reference sequence). V lost 4 bases and J lost 4, with 12 bases in between. This CDR3 has 14 residues. The CDR3 region is CASSNGAGSDTQYF. As DNA, the CDR3 is TGTGCCAGTAGTAACGGGGCAGGGTCAGATACGCAGTATTTT.

The genes are TRBV7-8 and TRBJ2-1; D perhaps matches TRBD2 (6 bases). The CDR3 sequence is 16 residues long. V dropped 1 base and J dropped 7 bases, with 17 bases sitting between them. Germline-derived CDR1 and CDR2 are SGHVS and FQNEAQ. This CDR3 reads CASSLGRLRGHNEQFF. The DNA of the CDR3 is TGTGCCAGCAGCTTAGGCCGGTTGCGGGGCCATAATGAGCAGTTCTTC.